Listed here are 4 T cell receptor beta chains from one sample, sequenced in a study of spatial heterogeneity in lung cancer. Study results and limitations: For expanded intratumoral alpha and beta TCRs, counts tracked tumor mutation counts.

TCRdb recomputed calls from the 5' RACE reads with MiXCR, one row per CDR3 protein. The repertoire holds more than 9,000 distinct CDR3 sequences, around 8.9% seen once, with roughly 25% in the top ten. Time point reported: sample taken at primary tumor resection. Their antigens remain unidentified. The material was lung tumor tissue, obtained at surgery. The receptor source for this set is a male donor with early-stage non-small cell lung cancer.

By sample fraction, this clonotype is medium-sized. The chain is built from TRBV5-1 and TRBJ2-1; possible D gene TRBD2, 6 bases. The V gene lost 5 bases and the J gene lost 3 bases, with 15 bases spanning the gap. The CDR3 extends over 15 amino acids. In germline, CDR1 is SGHRS, CDR2 YFSETQ. CDR3 sequence: CASRDPRGIYNEQFF. CDR3 coding DNA: TGCGCCAGCAGAGACCCCCGCGGGATCTACAATGAGCAGTTCTTC.

In this sample, this clonotype turned up a few times. The chain combines TRBV7-2 with TRBJ1-4; no reliable D call. CDR3 length equals 14 residues. V was shortened by 3 bases and J by 1 base, with 6 bases between the two germline ends. Germline V CDR1 and CDR2: SGHTA, FQGNSA. The CDR3 here is CASSFSGTNEKLFF. CDR3 DNA: TGTGCCAGCAGCTTTTCAGGAACTAATGAAAAACTGTTTTTT.

This clonotype was detected a few times. The chain links TRBV19 to TRBJ2-4; TRBD2 is a possible D gene (6 bases). CDR3 length: 15 residues. The V and J ends lost 2 bases and 7 bases respectively, with 15 bases between them. The germline CDR1 and CDR2 sequences are LNHDA and SQIVND (reference sequence). This CDR3 reads CASSIRNGGVNIQYF. Written as DNA, the CDR3 is TGTGCCAGTAGTATAAGGAACGGAGGGGTGAACATTCAGTACTTC.

This clonotype came up many times. Here the CDR3 DNA reads TGCAGTGCGACCACCGGGACAGAGAACACCGGGGAGCTGTTTTTT. The encoded protein is CSATTGTENTGELFF. The chain combines TRBV20-1 with TRBJ2-2; 7 bases fit TRBD1. Germline-derived CDR1 and CDR2 are DFQATT and SNEGSKA (reference sequence). There are 15 residues in the CDR3. V was clipped by 6 bases and J by 1 base; unmatched bases: 8.